This TCR beta chain is drawn from a study of Ad26.COV2.S vaccination and SARS-CoV-2 variants. Repertoires were generated with immunoSEQ multiplex PCR, while TCRdb's copy carries only in-frame clones and drops some. The table shows about 500,000 clones, with roughly 87% occurring only once. This clone was seen a single time. The V gene's germline CDR1 is MGHRA and CDR2 YSYEKL. The V end lost 4 bases, the J end lost 0 bases, and 10 bases lay between the germline ends. This CDR3 spans 15 amino acids. Indicated treatment: roughly 20 received Ad26.COV2.S at low or high dose, single or two shots; about 5 received placebo; per-sample allocation not given. Sampling was done on day 63 after the first vaccine or placebo injection.

The TCR was taken from a person between 18 and 59 years old who received the Ad26.COV2.S COVID-19 vaccine or a placebo. Source: peripheral blood, taken in a trial of Ad26.COV2.S vaccine versus placebo. J is TRBJ2-4 and V is TRBV4-1; D uncertain. CDR3 sequence (DNA): TGCGCCAGCAGCCCCTATGGCTTAGCCAAAAACATTCAGTACTTC. Protein: CASSPYGLAKNIQYF.